This T cell receptor (beta chain) is from a study of blood T cell repertoires in COVID-19. Overall study: Material from acute and convalescent COVID-19 was sourced from the United States, Italy and Spain. In each case, the material was cDNA or gDNA derived from T cells, B-cell-depleted T cells, or PBMCs.

The V gene's germline CDR1 is MNHEY and CDR2 SVGAGI. V lost 0 bases to trimming and J lost 3 bases, with 9 bases between them. CDR3 length equals 14 residues. Method: immunoSEQ multiplex PCR; TCRdb's copy keeps in-frame clones and lacks some. The sample shows some 110,000 clones, about 91% of them seen only once. The sequenced material came from peripheral blood. The chain joins TRBV6-5 to TRBJ2-7, with D unclear. This receptor was obtained from a human donor in a cohort sampled during active COVID-19. CDR3 residues: CASSYSNRYYEQYF. In DNA form, the CDR3 reads TGTGCCAGCAGTTACTCGAACAGATACTACGAGCAGTACTTC.